These T cell receptor beta chains were read from a single sample in a study of CD8 T cells in Susac syndrome. TCRdb re-called the immunoSEQ multiplex PCR reads with MiXCR, one entry per CDR3 protein. The sample shows about 140,000 distinct CDR3 sequences, approximately 95% of them seen only once. The sequenced material came from CD4+ T cells from PBMCs. These receptors all come from a human donor with Susac syndrome. Each CDR3 is given with its conserved first and last residue. The order of the fields is clone size, J gene, D gene, V gene, CDR3 protein, CDR3 DNA. The D gene is left open where the match is weak. Clone size is not always given. Where it is, it says once, few, many or a class for expanded clones.

abundance: NA
j_gene: TRBJ1-1
d_gene: TRBD1
v_gene: TRBV9
CDR3aa: CASSATTGPGEAFF
CDR3nt: TGTGCCAGCAGCGCTACGACAGGGCCGGGGGAAGCTTTCTTT

abundance: NA
j_gene: TRBJ1-2
d_gene: NA
v_gene: TRBV18
CDR3aa: CASSPQGIGYGYTF
CDR3nt: TGTGCCAGCTCACCACAGGGGATCGGCTATGGCTACACCTTC

abundance: NA
j_gene: TRBJ2-1
d_gene: NA
v_gene: TRBV9
CDR3aa: CASSDGPYTTNEQFF
CDR3nt: TGTGCCAGCAGCGATGGTCCTTATACGACCAATGAGCAGTTCTTC

abundance: NA
j_gene: TRBJ2-3
d_gene: TRBD2
v_gene: TRBV15
CDR3aa: CATSRSLPGLAGDTQYF
CDR3nt: TGTGCCACCAGCAGAAGCCTACCGGGACTAGCGGGAGATACGCAGTATTTT

abundance: NA
j_gene: TRBJ2-1
d_gene: NA
v_gene: TRBV27
CDR3aa: CASRGLPSSYNEQFF
CDR3nt: TGTGCCAGCAGGGGACTCCCGAGCTCCTACAATGAGCAGTTCTTC

abundance: NA
j_gene: TRBJ2-2
d_gene: NA
v_gene: TRBV12-5
CDR3aa: CASGLKTGNTGELFF
CDR3nt: TGTGCTAGTGGTTTGAAGACAGGGAACACCGGGGAGCTGTTTTTT

abundance: NA
j_gene: TRBJ2-3
d_gene: TRBD2
v_gene: TRBV7-2
CDR3aa: CASSLVGTSGRDTQYF
CDR3nt: TGTGCCAGCAGCTTAGTCGGGACTAGCGGGAGAGATACGCAGTATTTT

abundance: once
j_gene: TRBJ2-7
d_gene: NA
v_gene: TRBV5-1
CDR3aa: CASSLSGGAYEQYF
CDR3nt: TGCGCCAGCAGCTTGAGTGGGGGGGCTTACGAGCAGTACTTC

abundance: once
j_gene: TRBJ2-1
d_gene: TRBD2
v_gene: TRBV27
CDR3aa: CASSFRLAGGRVEQFF
CDR3nt: TGTGCCAGCAGCTTCCGTCTAGCGGGAGGGCGGGTTGAGCAGTTCTTC

abundance: many
j_gene: TRBJ2-5
d_gene: NA
v_gene: TRBV12-3/TRBV12-4
CDR3aa: CASSLKETQYF
CDR3nt: TGTGCCAGCAGTTTAAAGGAGACCCAGTACTTC

abundance: NA
j_gene: TRBJ1-1
d_gene: NA
v_gene: TRBV15
CDR3aa: CATSRAPRGDTEAFF
CDR3nt: TGTGCCACCAGCAGAGCCCCGAGGGGGGACACTGAAGCTTTCTTT

abundance: NA
j_gene: TRBJ1-1
d_gene: NA
v_gene: TRBV2
CDR3aa: CASRRQARTEAFF
CDR3nt: TGTGCCAGCAGGCGGCAGGCTAGAACTGAAGCTTTCTTT

abundance: NA
j_gene: TRBJ2-2
d_gene: NA
v_gene: TRBV20-1
CDR3aa: CSASPWKGTGELFF
CDR3nt: TGCAGTGCTAGCCCCTGGAAGGGCACCGGGGAGCTGTTTTTT

abundance: NA
j_gene: TRBJ1-1
d_gene: NA
v_gene: TRBV30
CDR3aa: CAWSGLGRAFF
CDR3nt: TGTGCCTGGAGTGGTCTAGGGAGAGCTTTCTTT

abundance: NA
j_gene: TRBJ2-5
d_gene: NA
v_gene: TRBV6-6
CDR3aa: CASSYPATFQETQYF
CDR3nt: TGTGCCAGCAGTTACCCGGCAACCTTCCAAGAGACCCAGTACTTC

abundance: NA
j_gene: TRBJ2-3
d_gene: TRBD1
v_gene: TRBV29-1
CDR3aa: CSVATGVRSTDTQYF
CDR3nt: TGCAGCGTCGCCACAGGGGTCCGCAGCACAGATACGCAGTATTTT

abundance: NA
j_gene: TRBJ1-2
d_gene: NA
v_gene: TRBV4-1
CDR3aa: CASSRAGWNYGYTF
CDR3nt: TGCGCCAGCAGCCGAGCAGGGTGGAACTATGGCTACACCTTC

abundance: NA
j_gene: TRBJ1-1
d_gene: TRBD1
v_gene: TRBV5-1
CDR3aa: CASSVTDRAEAFF
CDR3nt: TGCGCCAGCAGCGTAACTGACAGGGCTGAAGCTTTCTTT

abundance: NA
j_gene: TRBJ2-3
d_gene: TRBD1
v_gene: TRBV14
CDR3aa: CASSQNRDRESF
CDR3nt: TGTGCCAGCAGCCAGAACCGGGACAGGGAGAGTTTT

abundance: NA
j_gene: TRBJ2-2
d_gene: NA
v_gene: TRBV3-1
CDR3aa: CASSRTEGTGELFF
CDR3nt: TGTGCCAGCAGCCGTACGGAGGGAACCGGGGAGCTGTTTTTT

abundance: NA
j_gene: TRBJ1-1
d_gene: NA
v_gene: TRBV29-1
CDR3aa: CSVEDRGGTEAFF
CDR3nt: TGCAGCGTTGAAGACAGGGGCGGCACTGAAGCTTTCTTT

abundance: NA
j_gene: TRBJ2-1
d_gene: TRBD2
v_gene: TRBV29-1
CDR3aa: CSVERSGLAGLNEQFF
CDR3nt: TGCAGCGTTGAGCGATCGGGACTAGCGGGGCTCAATGAGCAGTTCTTC

abundance: NA
j_gene: TRBJ2-1
d_gene: TRBD2
v_gene: TRBV20-1
CDR3aa: CSATGLAGEVQFF
CDR3nt: TGCAGCGCAACGGGACTAGCGGGAGAAGTGCAGTTCTTC

abundance: NA
j_gene: TRBJ1-2
d_gene: TRBD1
v_gene: TRBV7-6
CDR3aa: CASSSARTGDGYTF
CDR3nt: TGTGCCAGCAGCTCCGCGAGGACAGGCGATGGCTACACCTTC

abundance: NA
j_gene: TRBJ1-3
d_gene: NA
v_gene: TRBV30
CDR3aa: CAWMIGNSGNTIYF
CDR3nt: TGTGCCTGGATGATTGGGAACTCTGGAAACACCATATATTTT

abundance: NA
j_gene: TRBJ2-3
d_gene: TRBD2
v_gene: TRBV7-8
CDR3aa: CASSLEALAGTDTQYF
CDR3nt: TGTGCCAGCAGCTTAGAGGCCCTAGCGGGCACAGATACGCAGTATTTT

abundance: NA
j_gene: TRBJ1-1
d_gene: NA
v_gene: TRBV2
CDR3aa: CASSEDSNFPFF
CDR3nt: TGTGCCAGCAGTGAAGACAGCAACTTCCCTTTCTTT

abundance: NA
j_gene: TRBJ1-2
d_gene: NA
v_gene: TRBV30
CDR3aa: CAWSSLADYGYTF
CDR3nt: TGTGCCTGGAGTTCCCTAGCTGACTATGGCTACACCTTC

abundance: once
j_gene: TRBJ2-7
d_gene: TRBD1
v_gene: TRBV4-1
CDR3aa: CASSQNRGRPYEQYF
CDR3nt: TGCGCCAGCAGCCAAAACAGGGGGCGCCCCTACGAGCAGTACTTC

abundance: NA
j_gene: TRBJ2-2
d_gene: NA
v_gene: TRBV20-1
CDR3aa: CSALSSNGGELFF
CDR3nt: TGCAGTGCTCTTTCTAGCAATGGCGGGGAGCTGTTTTTT

abundance: NA
j_gene: TRBJ2-3
d_gene: NA
v_gene: TRBV11-2
CDR3aa: CASSRSDTQYF
CDR3nt: TGTGCCAGCAGCCGTTCCGATACGCAGTATTTT

abundance: NA
j_gene: TRBJ1-2
d_gene: TRBD1
v_gene: TRBV30
CDR3aa: CAWRDRNYGYTF
CDR3nt: TGTGCCTGGAGGGACAGGAACTATGGCTACACCTTC

abundance: NA
j_gene: TRBJ2-5
d_gene: TRBD1
v_gene: TRBV9
CDR3aa: CASSVRDRLSETQYF
CDR3nt: TGTGCCAGCAGCGTTAGGGACAGGTTATCGGAGACCCAGTACTTC

abundance: NA
j_gene: TRBJ1-5
d_gene: NA
v_gene: TRBV28
CDR3aa: CASTYSNQPQHF
CDR3nt: TGTGCCAGCACGTATAGCAATCAGCCCCAGCATTTT

abundance: NA
j_gene: TRBJ1-1
d_gene: NA
v_gene: TRBV20-1
CDR3aa: CSASSFVEAFF
CDR3nt: TGCAGTGCGAGTTCTTTTGTTGAAGCTTTCTTT

abundance: NA
j_gene: TRBJ2-3
d_gene: NA
v_gene: TRBV20-1
CDR3aa: CSARVVGTDTQYF
CDR3nt: TGCAGTGCTAGAGTCGTGGGCACAGATACGCAGTATTTT

abundance: NA
j_gene: TRBJ2-3
d_gene: NA
v_gene: TRBV20-1
CDR3aa: CSARMRIGVDTQYF
CDR3nt: TGCAGTGCTAGAATGAGGATCGGGGTGGATACGCAGTATTTT

abundance: NA
j_gene: TRBJ1-1
d_gene: NA
v_gene: TRBV9
CDR3aa: CASSDSGTEAFF
CDR3nt: TGTGCCAGCAGCGATTCGGGCACTGAAGCTTTCTTT

abundance: NA
j_gene: TRBJ2-1
d_gene: TRBD2
v_gene: TRBV5-4
CDR3aa: CASSSTSVNEQFF
CDR3nt: TGTGCCAGCAGCTCTACTAGCGTGAATGAGCAGTTCTTC

abundance: NA
j_gene: TRBJ2-1
d_gene: NA
v_gene: TRBV25-1
CDR3aa: CASSESTSAEQFF
CDR3nt: TGTGCCAGCAGTGAATCAACGTCGGCTGAGCAGTTCTTC

abundance: NA
j_gene: TRBJ2-5
d_gene: NA
v_gene: TRBV20-1
CDR3aa: CSANGSPRETQYF
CDR3nt: TGCAGTGCTAACGGGAGCCCTAGGGAGACCCAGTACTTC

abundance: once
j_gene: TRBJ2-1
d_gene: TRBD2
v_gene: TRBV30
CDR3aa: CAWSVLGLAGGNEQFF
CDR3nt: TGTGCCTGGAGTGTATTGGGACTAGCGGGAGGAAATGAGCAGTTCTTC

abundance: NA
j_gene: TRBJ2-4
d_gene: NA
v_gene: TRBV12-3/TRBV12-4
CDR3aa: CASSTGIGIQYF
CDR3nt: TGTGCCAGCAGTACAGGGATAGGCATTCAGTACTTC

abundance: NA
j_gene: TRBJ1-5
d_gene: NA
v_gene: TRBV30
CDR3aa: CAWSEQSNQPQHF
CDR3nt: TGTGCCTGGAGTGAACAGAGCAATCAGCCCCAGCATTTT

abundance: NA
j_gene: TRBJ2-1
d_gene: NA
v_gene: TRBV5-4
CDR3aa: CASSIKTGQQFF
CDR3nt: TGTGCCAGCAGCATCAAGACAGGTCAGCAGTTCTTC

abundance: NA
j_gene: TRBJ2-7
d_gene: TRBD1
v_gene: TRBV2
CDR3aa: CASGRGQGYEQYF
CDR3nt: TGTGCCAGCGGTCGGGGACAGGGCTACGAGCAGTACTTC

abundance: NA
j_gene: TRBJ1-1
d_gene: TRBD1
v_gene: TRBV4-1
CDR3aa: CASSRVQGGAGTEAFF
CDR3nt: TGCGCCAGCAGCCGGGTTCAAGGGGGCGCGGGCACTGAAGCTTTCTTT

abundance: NA
j_gene: TRBJ2-5
d_gene: NA
v_gene: TRBV6-2/TRBV6-3
CDR3aa: CASRRQQVPGETQYF
CDR3nt: TGTGCCAGCAGGCGACAACAGGTGCCGGGAGAGACCCAGTACTTC

abundance: once
j_gene: TRBJ1-2
d_gene: NA
v_gene: TRBV3-1
CDR3aa: CASSQQGIYGYTF
CDR3nt: TGTGCCAGCAGCCAACAGGGAATCTATGGCTACACCTTC

abundance: NA
j_gene: TRBJ2-7
d_gene: TRBD1
v_gene: TRBV12-3/TRBV12-4
CDR3aa: CASSAGTGLGGQYF
CDR3nt: TGTGCCAGCAGTGCCGGGACAGGGCTGGGTGGGCAGTACTTC